These T cell receptor beta chains were read from a single sample in a study of blood T cell repertoires in COVID-19. Assay used: immunoSEQ multiplex PCR; TCRdb lists only in-frame clones, some missing. The sample carries 200,000 to 250,000 clones, about 91% recorded once. Sequenced material: peripheral blood. Source of these receptors: a man aged 18 to 35 with active or convalescent COVID-19. Each CDR3 is given with its conserved first and last residue. D genes are given only for firm matches. Where a row states a size, it is once, few, many or the class of an expanded clone; other rows omit it.

d_call	v_call	clone_size	j_call	cdr3_nt	cdr3_aa
TRBD1	TRBV6-5	once	TRBJ1-5	TGTGCCAGCAGCCCCGGGACAGGGCGGAATCAGCCCCAGCATTTT	CASSPGTGRNQPQHF
-	TRBV6-1	-	TRBJ2-5	TGTGCCAGCAGTGAATCGAGAGCGCGTCAAGAGACCCAGTACTTC	CASSESRARQETQYF
TRBD2	TRBV7-2	-	TRBJ2-5	TGTGCCAGCGCAACCTCACTAGCGGGAGGGGGGGAGACCCAGTACTTC	CASATSLAGGGETQYF
-	TRBV6-5	-	TRBJ1-5	TGTGCCAGCACGAGACAGACAAATCAGCCCCAGCATTTT	CASTRQTNQPQHF
TRBD1	TRBV10-2	-	TRBJ1-2	TGCGCCAGCAGTGGCGCCGGGACAGGGGGCAACTATGGCTACACCTTC	CASSGAGTGGNYGYTF
TRBD1	TRBV11-3	once	TRBJ2-2	TGTGCCAGCAGCTTAGCGACAGGGGGCGGCACCGGGGAGCTGTTTTTT	CASSLATGGGTGELFF
TRBD2	TRBV18	-	TRBJ2-1	TGTGCCAGCTCACCCAAATGGGGCGGGAGCTCCTACAATGAGCAGTTCTTC	CASSPKWGGSSYNEQFF
TRBD2	TRBV9	few	TRBJ2-7	TGTGCCAGCAGCCCCGACTCCGGGACTAGTAGCGAGCAGTACTTC	CASSPDSGTSSEQYF
-	TRBV29-1	once	TRBJ1-2	TGCAGCGTTGAAGAAGGGGTTAACTATGGCTACACCTTC	CSVEEGVNYGYTF
TRBD2	TRBV27	-	TRBJ2-3	TGTGCCAGCCAATCAACATCAGCGGGAGTCGGTGATACGCAGTATTTT	CASQSTSAGVGDTQYF
TRBD1	TRBV18	-	TRBJ2-3	TGTGCCAGCTCAACCCAGACAGGGGGCACAGATACGCAGTATTTT	CASSTQTGGTDTQYF
TRBD2	TRBV5-1	-	TRBJ2-2	TGCGCCAGCAGCGACATCTCTAGCGGGGTGAACACCGGGGAGCTGTTTTTT	CASSDISSGVNTGELFF
-	TRBV7-9	-	TRBJ2-3	TGTGCCAGCGGGAGAAGCACAGATACGCAGTATTTT	CASGRSTDTQYF
TRBD2	TRBV27	-	TRBJ2-2	TGTGCCAGCAGCCGTACTAGCGGGAGTGTCATCGGGGAGCTGTTTTTT	CASSRTSGSVIGELFF
-	TRBV29-1	-	TRBJ1-5	TGCAGCGTTCAGGGTCGCAATCAGCCCCAGCATTTT	CSVQGRNQPQHF
-	TRBV15	-	TRBJ1-2	TGTGCCACCAGCTCCCCGGGAAGGGGGTACACTAACTATGGCTACACCTTC	CATSSPGRGYTNYGYTF
-	TRBV7-2	-	TRBJ1-5	TGTGCCAGCAGCCCCGACAGGAATCAGCCCCAGCATTTT	CASSPDRNQPQHF
TRBD1	TRBV15	-	TRBJ1-2	TGTGCCACCAGCAGAGACAACCTGGGACAGGGCGATGGCTACACCTTC	CATSRDNLGQGDGYTF
-	TRBV7-2	-	TRBJ1-6	TGTGCCAGCAGCTTGCGTCGGGATTCACCCCTCCACTTT	CASSLRRDSPLHF
TRBD1	TRBV3-1/TRBV3-2	-	TRBJ2-2	TGTGCCAGCAGCCTGGGACAGGGAGCCGGGGAGCTGTTTTTT	CASSLGQGAGELFF
TRBD2	TRBV6-5	-	TRBJ2-3	TGTGCCAGTGGACTAGCGGGCTTGGGGGCAGATACGCAGTATTTT	CASGLAGLGADTQYF
-	TRBV15	-	TRBJ1-5	TGTGCCACCAGCAGAGCCGGTAGCAATCAGCCCCAGCATTTT	CATSRAGSNQPQHF
TRBD1	TRBV7-2	-	TRBJ1-6	TGTGCCAGCGCGGGATTTACAACAGGGGATAATTCACCCCTCCACTTT	CASAGFTTGDNSPLHF
-	TRBV20-1	once	TRBJ2-6	TGCAGTGCAAGTTCCCGCCTCCATTCGACAGCGGCCAACGTCCTGACTTTC	CSASSRLHSTAANVLTF
TRBD2	TRBV19	many	TRBJ2-5	TGTGCCAGTAGACTAGCGGGGGAGACCCAGTACTTC	CASRLAGETQYF
-	TRBV6-1	-	TRBJ1-2	TGTGCCAGCAGTGAGGGGAGGGCAGCCCCCTATGGCTACACCTTC	CASSEGRAAPYGYTF